These 18 T cell receptor beta chains originate from one sample sequenced in a study of T cell responses to AZD1222 COVID-19 vaccine. TCRdb's copy holds only in-frame clones and misses some; the assay was immunoSEQ multiplex PCR. The table has approximately 92,000 clones, about 90% seen once. The sequencing here drew on peripheral blood, taken on day 0 of AZD1222 vaccination. The receptors here all came from an adult in good health.

The rearrangement links TRBV30 to TRBJ2-1; unclear D gene. The V end was cut by 1 base, the J end by 0 bases, with 7 bases between. The CDR3 extends over 14 amino acids. In germline, CDR1 is GTSNPN, CDR2 SVGIG (reference sequence). The CDR3 DNA reads TGTGCCTGGAGTGACGGTAACTCCTACAATGAGCAGTTCTTC. Translated: CAWSDGNSYNEQFF. Full variable domain (remainder filled in from reference TRBV30 and TRBJ2-1): SQTIHQWPATLVQPVGSPLSLECTVEGTSNPNLYWYRQAAGRGLQLLFYSVGIGQISSEVPQNLSASRPQDRQFILSSKKLLLSDSGFYLCAWSDGNSYNEQFFGPGTRLTVL.

The chain carries TRBV6-5 and TRBJ1-3; D is perhaps TRBD1 (5 bases). The CDR3 sequence is 15 residues long. Germline CDR1 is MNHEY and CDR2 is SVGAGI. V was trimmed by 5 bases and J by 0 bases, leaving 11 bases between them. The CDR3 protein is CASSPLGASGNTIYF. CDR3 sequence (DNA): TGTGCCAGCAGTCCCCTCGGGGCCTCTGGAAACACCATATATTTT.

This chain joins TRBV4-2 and TRBJ2-4, with TRBD1 as a possible D gene (6 bases). The CDR3 has 16 residues. Trimming left V 1 base short and J 1 base short, with 11 bases between. Per the germline V gene, CDR1 is LGHNA and CDR2 is YNFKEQ. The CDR3 loop reads CASSQGAGVAKNIQYF. The CDR3 DNA reads TGTGCCAGCAGCCAAGGGGCAGGGGTTGCCAAAAACATTCAGTACTTC.

The gene calls are TRBV5-1 and TRBJ1-1, with TRBD1 identical over 7 bases. The ends lost 4 bases at V and 1 base at J; junction bases unmatched: 4. Germline V gene data show CDR1 as SGHRS and CDR2 as YFSETQ. The CDR3 is 14 residues long. The CDR3 loop reads CASSAGTANTEAFF. The CDR3 nucleotides are TGCGCCAGCAGCGCCGGGACAGCGAACACTGAAGCTTTCTTT.

The chain uses TRBV5-6 and TRBJ2-1, with D possibly called TRBD1 or TRBD2 (5 bases each). The germline CDR1 and CDR2 sequences are SGHDT and YYEEEE. V dropped 4 bases and J dropped 4 bases, with 9 bases sitting between them. This CDR3 comprises 13 residues. The CDR3 spells CASSRDGYNEQFF. In DNA form, the CDR3 reads TGTGCCAGCAGCCGGGACGGATACAATGAGCAGTTCTTC.

This chain joins TRBV9 and TRBJ2-2; D might be TRBD2 (5 bases). The germline gives CDR1 SGDLS, CDR2 YYNGEE. Trimming cost V 0 bases and J 0 bases, with 9 bases left between them. The CDR3 is 16 amino acids. The CDR3 here is CASSVDQRTNTGELFF. The CDR3 DNA reads as TGTGCCAGCAGCGTAGACCAGCGGACGAACACCGGGGAGCTGTTTTTT.

The rearrangement joins TRBV29-1 to TRBJ1-1; 7 bases fit TRBD1. The CDR3 totals 12 residues. Germline V gene sequence: CDR1 SQVTM, CDR2 ANQGSEA. With 6 bases clipped from V and 0 bases from J, the junction kept 1 base outside the gene matches. This CDR3 reads CSVGQMNTEAFF. The CDR3 nucleotides read TGCAGCGTGGGACAGATGAACACTGAAGCTTTCTTT.

The chain couples TRBV7-9 to TRBJ2-1; D is tentatively TRBD1 or TRBD2 (5 bases each). Germline CDR1 SEHNR, CDR2 FQNEAQ (reference sequence). The CDR3 runs 17 residues. V lost 5 bases to trimming and J lost 3 bases, with 20 bases between them. This CDR3 reads CASSRLAWGLSYNEQFF. In nucleotides, the CDR3 is TGTGCCAGCAGCCGGCTCGCGTGGGGGTTAAGCTACAATGAGCAGTTCTTC.

The rearrangement joins TRBV6-5 to TRBJ1-6, with 7 positions matching TRBD1. The CDR3 is 13 amino acids. CDR1 MNHEY and CDR2 SVGAGI come from the germline V gene. Trimming took 7 bases from V and 9 from J; bases not matched to a gene: 6. DNA of the CDR3: TGTGCCAGCACGACAGGGAAGGGTTCACCCCTCCACTTT. Translating gives CASTTGKGSPLHF.

V and J are TRBV29-1 and TRBJ2-7; 10 nucleotides match TRBD1. Germline CDR1 is SQVTM and CDR2 is ANQGSEA. The CDR3 is 16 amino acids. V was clipped by 6 bases and J by 2 bases; unmatched bases: 13. The CDR3 nucleotides are TGCAGCGTGTACGACAGGGGGCGAAAAGGGACCTACGAGCAGTACTTC. Translation: CSVYDRGRKGTYEQYF.

The J gene is TRBJ1-2, the V gene TRBV19, with D perhaps matching TRBD1 (5 bases). Trimming cost V 2 bases and J 7 bases, with 11 bases left between them. The CDR3 length is 13 residues. Per germline, CDR1 LNHDA and CDR2 SQIVND (reference sequence). The CDR3 nucleotides read TGTGCCAGTAGTATACAGACAGCCATTGGCTACACCTTC. As protein: CASSIQTAIGYTF.

The chain joins TRBV7-2 to TRBJ2-5, with 9 bases aligning to TRBD2. Germline V gene sequence: CDR1 SGHTA, CDR2 FQGNSA. The length of the CDR3 is 14 residues. V shed 1 base and J 7 bases; nucleotides not matched to a gene: 4. This CDR3 is CASSLERTSATQYF. The CDR3 DNA sequence: TGTGCCAGCAGCTTAGAAAGGACTAGCGCGACCCAGTACTTC.

This clone was found once. V and J are TRBV4-1 and TRBJ1-1; D not resolved. Germline CDR1 is MGHRA and CDR2 is YSYEKL. This CDR3 region has 17 residues. The V end was cut by 1 base, the J end by 0 bases, with 15 bases between. In DNA form, the CDR3 reads TGCGCCAGCAGCCAAGTGCCCGTTCCGGGCGTGAACACTGAAGCTTTCTTT. Translating gives CASSQVPVPGVNTEAFF.

V and J are TRBV6-6 and TRBJ1-1; D may be TRBD1 (5 bases). Looked up from germline, CDR1 is MNHNY and CDR2 is SVGAGI (reference sequence). The V end was cut by 6 bases, the J end by 1 base, with 12 bases between. The CDR3 spans 14 residues. For the CDR3, the DNA is TGTGCCAGCAGCCTTCTTACAGGGAACACTGAAGCTTTCTTT. Its protein is CASSLLTGNTEAFF.

The chain combines TRBV4-1 with TRBJ1-2, with D perhaps TRBD1 (5 bases). The CDR3 consists of 17 residues. Trimming removed 1 base at V and 0 bases at J, with 15 bases between. The V gene's germline CDR1 is MGHRA and CDR2 YSYEKL. This CDR3 is CASSQVPNRNTNYGYTF. CDR3 sequence (DNA): TGCGCCAGCAGCCAAGTCCCAAACAGGAACACTAACTATGGCTACACCTTC.

The chain couples TRBV19 to TRBJ2-5; 8 bases agree with TRBD1. J was trimmed by 6 bases and V by 11 bases; bases with no gene match: 14. The CDR3 runs to 14 residues. CDR1 is LNHDA and CDR2 is SQIVND in the germline V gene (reference sequence). CDR3 loop: CASRGGTGGKTQYF. CDR3 sequence (DNA): TGTGCCTCAAGGGGCGGGACAGGTGGTAAGACCCAGTACTTC.

The CDR3 region is CASSYKTNTEAFF. The CDR3, as DNA: TGTGCCAGCAGTTATAAAACGAACACTGAAGCTTTCTTT. The chain has TRBV6-2 or TRBV6-3 and TRBJ1-1; D ambiguous. Germline V CDR1 and CDR2: MNHEY, SVGEGT. The CDR3 spans 13 residues. The V gene lost 3 bases and the J gene lost 1 base, with 6 bases spanning the gap.

This clone came up a few times. The V gene is TRBV21-1, the J gene TRBJ1-2; TRBD1, the table's D call, was not compared with the DNA. TRBV21-1 is a known pseudogene. The CDR3 spans 12 residues. In nucleotides, the CDR3 is TGTGCCAGGGTGACAGGGGCCTATGGCTACACCTTC. Its protein product is CARVTGAYGYTF.